These 28 T cell receptor beta chains came from one sample sequenced in a study of T cell responses to AZD1222 COVID-19 vaccine. Produced via immunoSEQ multiplex PCR; TCRdb's table is partial and in-frame only. Among roughly 89,000 clones, 88% were seen once, and the ten largest hold roughly 5.1%. Sequenced here: peripheral blood, sampled on day 0 of MenACWY control vaccination. Receptor source: an adult in good health.

This chain uses TRBV6-5 with TRBJ2-7, with D possibly being TRBD1 or TRBD2 (5 bases each). Germline-derived CDR1 and CDR2 are MNHEY and SVGAGI. V dropped 2 bases and J dropped 2 bases, with 10 bases sitting between them. The CDR3 runs to 14 residues. The CDR3 sequence: CASSYGGDPYEQYF. In DNA form, the CDR3 reads TGTGCCAGCAGTTACGGGGGAGATCCCTACGAGCAGTACTTC.

The gene calls are TRBV20-1 and TRBJ2-5; D call uncertain. The CDR3 runs to 11 residues. Deletions cut 5 bases from V and 4 bases from J, with 8 bases between. In germline, CDR1 is DFQATT, CDR2 SNEGSKA (reference sequence). CDR3 sequence: CSAGTSETQYF. CDR3 coding DNA: TGCAGTGCTGGCACCTCAGAGACCCAGTACTTC.

The chain links TRBV28 to TRBJ1-2, with D unclear. Trimming stripped 1 base from V and 2 bases from J, with 8 bases between. Germline lookup yields CDR1 MDHEN and CDR2 SYDVKM. The CDR3 is made up of 14 amino acids. The DNA of the CDR3 is TGTGCCAGCAGTTTATCTCGACGGAACTATGGCTACACCTTC. Protein sequence: CASSLSRRNYGYTF.

J is TRBJ1-2 and V is TRBV6-2 or TRBV6-3; D gene unclear. The CDR3 is 12 amino acids. Germline V gene data show CDR1 as MNHEY and CDR2 as SVGEGT. The ends were cut back, 6 bases at V and 1 base at J, with 6 bases in the middle. The CDR3 bases are TGTGCCAGCAGCTTAAATAACTATGGCTACACCTTC. Protein sequence: CASSLNNYGYTF.

The chain is built from TRBV5-6 and TRBJ1-5, with D uncertain. The CDR3 covers 14 residues. V was pared by 4 bases and J by 5 bases, with 13 bases between. Germline lookup yields CDR1 SGHDT and CDR2 YYEEEE. The CDR3 loop reads CASSLRLGDQPQHF. The CDR3 DNA sequence: TGTGCCAGCAGCCTGAGACTCGGGGATCAGCCCCAGCATTTT.

This clone has just a few counts. The chain has TRBV4-3 and TRBJ1-6, with TRBD1 identical over 7 bases. The CDR3 sequence is 17 residues long. Germline CDR1 and CDR2: LGHNA and YSLEER. The J segment lost 7 bases and the V segment lost 0 bases, leaving 9 bases of the junction unmatched. CDR3 residues: CASSQDVKGTANSPLHF. CDR3 nucleotides: TGCGCCAGCAGCCAAGATGTTAAGGGGACAGCAAATTCACCCCTCCACTTT.

This sequence joins TRBV18 and TRBJ2-2; TRBD1 aligns across 8 bases. This CDR3 spans 15 amino acids. Looked up from germline, CDR1 is KGHSH and CDR2 is LQKENI. V gave up 6 bases and J gave up 4 bases; unmatched junction bases: 7. The CDR3 sequence: CASSTGTGFTGELFF. The CDR3 DNA sequence: TGTGCCAGCTCGACCGGGACAGGTTTCACCGGGGAGCTGTTTTTT.

This rearrangement joins TRBV7-3 to TRBJ2-7, with TRBD1 matching over 9 bases. Per the germline V gene, CDR1 is SGHTA and CDR2 is FQGTGA. V was clipped by 5 bases and J by 5 bases; unmatched bases: 7. The CDR3 consists of 14 residues. CDR3 nucleotide sequence: TGTGCCAGCAGCGTTCCGGGACAGGGCCACGAGCAGTACTTC. Encoded protein: CASSVPGQGHEQYF.

For the CDR3, the DNA is TGCGCCAGCAGCGTAGGACTAGCGGAGTCCACAGATACGCAGTATTTT. Its translation: CASSVGLAESTDTQYF. The chain joins TRBV5-1 to TRBJ2-3; 10 bases line up with TRBD2. V dropped 4 bases and J dropped 2; count of bases not matched to a gene: 7. This CDR3 is 16 amino acids long. CDR1 and CDR2 (germline): SGHRS, YFSETQ.

The chain couples TRBV18 to TRBJ2-5; D may be TRBD1 (6 bases). The CDR3 totals 15 residues. Germline-derived CDR1 and CDR2 are KGHSH and LQKENI. V was cut by 5 bases and J by 0 bases, with 13 bases left in between. In DNA, the CDR3 is TGTGCCAGCTCAAGCCCGACAGGTCACCAAGAGACCCAGTACTTC. This gives the protein CASSSPTGHQETQYF.

The J gene is TRBJ2-1, the V gene TRBV28, with TRBD2 matching 13 bases. The CDR3 is 20 amino acids. Germline CDR1 reads MDHEN; CDR2 reads SYDVKM. Unmatched junction bases numbered 16, after V lost 4 bases and J lost 4 bases. CDR3 residues: CASSSGLAGATTALYNEQFF. The CDR3 DNA reads as TGTGCCAGCAGTTCCGGACTAGCGGGAGCCACCACCGCTCTTTACAATGAGCAGTTCTTC.

The rearrangement links TRBV10-3 to TRBJ2-1; 9 bases are a match to TRBD2. With 4 bases clipped from V and 6 bases from J, the junction kept 13 bases outside the gene matches. The germline gives CDR1 ENHRY, CDR2 SYGVKD. The CDR3 runs 17 residues. CDR3 sequence (DNA): TGTGCCATCAGTGCTTCCTTAGCGGGAGTCATTCCCAATGAGCAGTTCTTC. Its protein product is CAISASLAGVIPNEQFF.

The chain employs TRBV18 and TRBJ2-7, with 9 positions matching TRBD1. CDR3 length: 14 amino acids. CDR1 is KGHSH, CDR2 LQKENI, per germline. Trimming cost V 6 bases and J 3 bases; bases outside gene matches: 6. The CDR3: CASSLRDRDYEQYF. CDR3 in DNA: TGTGCCAGCTCCCTCCGGGACAGGGACTACGAGCAGTACTTC.

The chain employs TRBV28 and TRBJ2-7; D call uncertain. This CDR3 spans 14 amino acids. CDR1 and CDR2 (germline): MDHEN, SYDVKM. V lost 2 bases and J lost 2, with 10 bases in between. The CDR3 region has the DNA TGTGCCAGCAGTTTAAATTCTTGGGCCTACGAGCAGTACTTC. Its translation: CASSLNSWAYEQYF.

In DNA form, the CDR3 reads TGTGCCAGCAGCTCTAAGCGGGAGTGGTACGAGCAGTACTTC. Its translation is CASSSKREWYEQYF. The V gene is TRBV7-2, the J gene TRBJ2-7; 8 nucleotides line up with TRBD2. J was trimmed by 4 bases and V by 4 bases; bases with no gene match: 6. Germline CDR1 SGHTA, CDR2 FQGNSA. The CDR3 runs to 14 residues.

This clone was seen only a few times. The chain uses TRBV19 and TRBJ2-7; a possible D gene is TRBD1 (5 bases). Trimming left V 7 bases short and J 3 bases short, with 25 bases between. The germline V gene has CDR1 LNHDA and CDR2 SQIVND (reference sequence). The CDR3 contains 17 residues. The CDR3 region is CASTPDGSQGSYYEQYF. In DNA form, the CDR3 reads TGTGCCAGTACGCCCGACGGGTCGCAGGGTTCTTACTACGAGCAGTACTTC.

This CDR3 is CASSTTLATNSYEQYF. CDR3 DNA sequence: TGTGCCAGTAGTACGACCCTGGCGACTAATTCCTACGAGCAGTACTTC. V usage is TRBV19 and J usage is TRBJ2-7, with D possibly being TRBD2 (5 bases). Germline V gene lookup returns CDR1 LNHDA and CDR2 SQIVND (reference sequence). The length of the CDR3 is 16 residues. V shed 4 bases and J shed 1 base, with 17 bases lying between them.

This clone was detected only a few times. V gene TRBV30 combines with J gene TRBJ1-3; the D gene is possibly TRBD1 (5 bases). V shed 3 bases and J shed 2 bases, with 14 bases lying between them. CDR1 is GTSNPN and CDR2 is SVGIG in the germline V gene (reference sequence). The CDR3 extends over 15 amino acids. The CDR3 sequence is CAWSFRGPPGNTIYF. The CDR3 DNA sequence: TGTGCCTGGAGCTTTAGGGGTCCGCCTGGAAACACCATATATTTT.

This chain connects TRBV21-1 to TRBJ1-5; TRBD1 is the table's D call, not checked against the DNA. TRBV21-1 is described as a pseudogene. The length of the CDR3 is 18 residues. The CDR3 spells CAGGNRDRGMYSNQPQHF. CDR3 nucleotides: TGTGCCGGGGGCAACCGGGACAGGGGGATGTATAGCAATCAGCCCCAGCATTTT.

The chain combines TRBV19 with TRBJ2-2, with TRBD1 matching 9 bases. Looked up from germline, CDR1 is LNHDA and CDR2 is SQIVND (reference sequence). J was trimmed by 4 bases and V by 3 bases; bases with no gene match: 0. This CDR3 has 14 residues. Here the CDR3 DNA reads TGTGCCAGTAGTATGGACAGGGGCACCGGGGAGCTGTTTTTT. This codes for CASSMDRGTGELFF.

The V gene is TRBV7-2, the J gene TRBJ2-7; 9 nucleotides match TRBD2. Germline V CDR1 and CDR2: SGHTA, FQGNSA. The length of the CDR3 is 16 residues. J lost 6 bases, V lost 7 bases, and 16 bases had no gene match. DNA for the CDR3: TGTGCCAGCACCGTGACTAGCGGCATCCCTGGAGGCGAGCAGTACTTC. Translation gives CASTVTSGIPGGEQYF. Looking up the rest from reference TRBV7-2 and TRBJ2-7 gives the full variable domain: GAGVSQSPSNKVTEKGKDVELRCDPISGHTALYWYRQSLGQGLEFLIYFQGNSAPDKSGLPSDRFSAERTGGSVSTLTIQRTQQEDSAVYLCASTVTSGIPGGEQYFGPGTRLTVT.

The rearrangement joins TRBV2 to TRBJ2-1; 8 bases line up with TRBD1. The CDR3 is 16 residues long. The J segment lost 3 bases and the V segment lost 6 bases, leaving 10 bases of the junction unmatched. Germline V CDR1 and CDR2: SNHLY, FYNNEI. In DNA form, the CDR3 reads TGTGCCAGCAGGCGGATGACAGGGGTCGGCTACAATGAGCAGTTCTTC. Protein sequence: CASRRMTGVGYNEQFF.

V and J are TRBV27 and TRBJ1-2; perhaps TRBD1 as D (5 bases). CDR1 is MNHEY, CDR2 SMNVEV, per germline (reference sequence). The CDR3 length is 19 residues. The V end was cut by 0 bases, the J end by 4 bases, with 24 bases between. In nucleotides, the CDR3 is TGTGCCAGCAGTTTATCGAAGAGGGTACGGGGGTCTATCATCTATGGCTACACCTTC. It encodes CASSLSKRVRGSIIYGYTF.

This clone was recorded once. The rearrangement joins TRBV28 to TRBJ1-4; D might be TRBD1 (5 bases). CDR3 size: 12 residues. Deletions cut 9 bases from V and 4 bases from J, with 9 bases between. Germline assignment: CDR1 MDHEN and CDR2 SYDVKM. Written as DNA, the CDR3 is TGTGCCAGTGACAGTAGTAATGAAAAACTGTTTTTT. Amino acids: CASDSSNEKLFF.

The rearrangement joins TRBV5-1 to TRBJ1-4; D ambiguous. Germline CDR1 reads SGHRS; CDR2 reads YFSETQ. This CDR3 region has 15 residues. Trimming stripped 4 bases from V and 7 bases from J, with 17 bases between. CDR3 loop: CASSHSGGISEKLFF. The CDR3 DNA reads as TGCGCCAGCAGCCACAGCGGCGGTATTAGTGAAAAACTGTTTTTT.

The chain joins TRBV15 to TRBJ1-2; 10 positions agree with TRBD1. This CDR3 is built from 14 residues. V trimming: 8 bases; J trimming: 4 bases; junction bases outside the gene matches: 7. Germline V CDR1 and CDR2: LNHNV, YYDKDF (reference sequence). CDR3 in amino acids: CATGGQGGLYGYTF. Written as DNA, the CDR3 is TGTGCCACCGGAGGACAGGGGGGTCTCTATGGCTACACCTTC.

This clone was seen only once. This chain joins TRBV6-5 and TRBJ1-2; no clear D. This CDR3 contains 14 residues. The germline CDR1 and CDR2 sequences are MNHEY and SVGAGI. V lost 6 bases and J lost 2, with 13 bases in between. Here the CDR3 DNA reads TGTGCCAGCAGCGTTTACCCAGGCAACTATGGCTACACCTTC. Protein sequence: CASSVYPGNYGYTF.

The chain employs TRBV28 and TRBJ1-3; TRBD1 matches 7 bases. With V trimmed by 5 bases and J by 0 bases, 4 bases remained unmatched. Germline CDR1 and CDR2: MDHEN and SYDVKM. The CDR3 covers 15 residues. Here the CDR3 reads CASSKGQSSGNTIYF. Here the CDR3 DNA reads TGTGCCAGCAGTAAGGGACAGTCCTCTGGAAACACCATATATTTT.